This T cell receptor beta chain was recorded in a study of beta chain features in type 1 diabetes (dated by TCRdb to between 2018 and 2020). Describing the broader study: Mean age, gender distribution, total cell number and subset yield were not different between patients and healthy donors. A total of 100 million to 110 million sorted cells were examined across all samples, and a strong correlation was observed between cell number per subset and RNA yield. The study compared TCRB repertoires of sorted circulating CD4+ T cell subsets between recently diagnosed type 1 diabetes patients and matched healthy donors. Regulatory and stem cell-like memory subsets were isolated from only 8 patients and about 8 healthy donors, whereas naive and central memory subsets came from all 30 or so donors. What the study reported, not specific to this receptor: Naive, central memory and regulatory TCRB repertoires appeared to be more similar among patients than among healthy donors. At VDJ recombination sites, type 1 diabetes patients had fewer insertions and more deleted nucleotides, which implies abnormalities in thymic rearrangement. Because the HLA sub-analyses included only small numbers of individuals, any influence of HLA type on TCRB rearrangement was left unresolved. Because cDNA rather than genomic DNA was sequenced, highly expressing activated cells could have been over-represented, although no difference in activation and CD3 levels was found between groups. A moderate but significant shortening of TCRB CDR3 length was observed in type 1 diabetes patients in all four CD4+ subsets. Shorter templates might be favored by PCR, yet because patient and control samples were amplified and corrected together, any such skew would affect both groups equally.

All of the isolated RNA was reverse transcribed with the High Capacity cDNA Reverse Transcription Kit, so expressed TCRB transcripts were sequenced. Deep immunoSEQ sequencing was performed on naive, central memory and regulatory T cell samples, with an average of about 3.6 million total reads per sample. Sorted cells were lysed in RLT buffer, and RNA was extracted using DNase-treated RNeasy Micro or Mini kits according to cell number. To prevent cross-contamination, each cell subset was processed individually, whereas patient and healthy donor samples were processed jointly. Using the immunoSEQ multiplex PCR, TCRB sequences were amplified from cDNA into 87-bp fragments spanning the CDR3 region. Sequencing of the amplicons was performed on the Illumina HiSeq platform. The authors processed their data as follows. PCR bias was computationally corrected using synthetic template baselines, reads within Hamming distance 2 were collapsed, and singletons that could not be merged were discarded. By aligning reads against IMGT, V, D and J genes, CDR3 length, and insertions or deletions at six rearrangement sites were assigned. Within each subset, clonotype counts were normalized to sorted cell number, and only after that were true diversity and Gini coefficients computed with the tcR R package. Repertoire sharing was quantified using the overlap coefficient calculated on TCRB nucleotide sequences. Out-of-frame TCRB sequences from naive cells were analyzed to stand in for the pre-selection repertoire. Here the immuneACCESS table is served through TCRdb, limited to in-frame sequences with V and J called. Missing clones are a known gap in these copies; in checked studies unresolved V genes cover under half, and the rest lacks a known reason. Clone size and V and J calls were adopted from that table, with D and trimming inferred from the DNA. This sample holds around 600,000 clones; 12% were observed only once. More than 0.1% of the sample goes to the ten largest clones.

Taken from the germline V gene, the CDR1 and CDR2 loops are SGHTA and FQGNSA. Trimming leaves V shorter by 5 bases and J shorter by 7 bases, with the junction holding 17 bases beyond the gene matches. The CDR3 contains 16 residues, cysteine and phenylalanine counted. Only the CDR3 DNA stays, 48 bases, in frame from base 1. As to this clone: The antigen it recognizes is unknown. Per-nucleotide qualities are absent, and no much larger clonotype sits a single base away.

From each donor, a single peripheral blood sample of approximately 120 mL on average was drawn into heparinised tubes. Using a panel that included CD45RO, CCR7, CD25, CD127, CD95 and CD27, naive, central memory, regulatory and stem cell-like memory CD4+ T cells were sorted on a BD FACSAria II. All sorted populations exceeded 98% purity. PBMCs were isolated right away by Lymphoprep density gradient centrifugation and were stained directly, without culture. So that batch effects would be minimized, each experiment stained and sorted samples in pairs, pairing one healthy donor with one patient. Here the chain combines TRBV7-2 and TRBJ2-7, with 7 bases matching TRBD1. The source is a man aged 30 to 45 with type 1 diabetes. Input material: naive CD4+ T cells from blood. The cell subset or site label of this sample denotes: true naive CD4+ T cells. At the DNA level, the sequence is TGTGCCAGCAGCACACCGACCGGGACAGCTACTATGGAGCAGTACTTC. This encodes CASSTPTGTATMEQYF.